Listed below are T cell receptor beta chains from one sample, sequenced in a study of beta chain features in type 1 diabetes. Sequencing used immunoSEQ multiplex PCR; TCRdb keeps in-frame clones, though not all of them. The data contain around 250,000 clones, around 65% of them seen just once; the ten biggest clones take up approximately 0.053%. Sequencing was carried out using naive CD4+ T cells from blood. These receptors were collected from a man in his thirties or forties in good health. The CDR3 runs from the conserved cysteine through the conserved F or W. D genes are given only for firm matches. The size field is filled for only some rows; it gives once, few, many or a size class.

clone size: .; J gene: TRBJ2-1; V gene: TRBV28; D gene: TRBD2; CDR3 DNA: TGTGCCAGCAGTTTGCGATGGTTGCGGGGGACTAGCGGGAGCGATACCTACAATGAGCAGTTCTTC; CDR3 protein: CASSLRWLRGTSGSDTYNEQFF
clone size: .; J gene: TRBJ2-7; V gene: TRBV29-1; D gene: .; CDR3 DNA: TGCAGCGCCGCGGCGCACCAAGGAGAGCAGTACTTC; CDR3 protein: CSAAAHQGEQYF
clone size: once; J gene: TRBJ2-5; V gene: TRBV10-3; D gene: TRBD1; CDR3 DNA: TGTGCCATCAGTGGGACAGGGGAAGAGACCCAGTACTTC; CDR3 protein: CAISGTGEETQYF
clone size: .; J gene: TRBJ2-3; V gene: TRBV29-1; D gene: .; CDR3 DNA: TGCAGCGTTGAAGGGACAATGACAGATACGCAGTATTTT; CDR3 protein: CSVEGTMTDTQYF
clone size: few; J gene: TRBJ2-7; V gene: TRBV30; D gene: TRBD1; CDR3 DNA: TGTGCCTGGGGGACAGGGGGCTACGAGCAGTACTTC; CDR3 protein: CAWGTGGYEQYF
clone size: .; J gene: TRBJ1-2; V gene: TRBV30; D gene: .; CDR3 DNA: TGTGCCTGGACCCAACAGGCCGCTAACTATGGCTACACCTTC; CDR3 protein: CAWTQQAANYGYTF
clone size: .; J gene: TRBJ2-3; V gene: TRBV29-1; D gene: .; CDR3 DNA: TGCAGCGTTGAAGGGCAATATACGCAGTATTTT; CDR3 protein: CSVEGQYTQYF
clone size: .; J gene: TRBJ2-5; V gene: TRBV19; D gene: .; CDR3 DNA: TGTGCCAGCTGCGATCGAGGGGCACAAGAGACCCAGTACTTC; CDR3 protein: CASCDRGAQETQYF
clone size: .; J gene: TRBJ2-5; V gene: TRBV11-2; D gene: .; CDR3 DNA: TGTGCCAGCAGCTTATGGGGGCAAGAGACCCAGTACTTC; CDR3 protein: CASSLWGQETQYF
clone size: .; J gene: TRBJ2-3; V gene: TRBV4-3; D gene: .; CDR3 DNA: TGCGCCAGCAGCCTAGGACGGAGTCCGCCGTCCGCGCAGTATTTT; CDR3 protein: CASSLGRSPPSAQYF
clone size: few; J gene: TRBJ1-5; V gene: TRBV30; D gene: .; CDR3 DNA: TGTGCCTGGAGTGTAGGCACAGGGAGCAATCAGCCCCAGCATTTT; CDR3 protein: CAWSVGTGSNQPQHF
clone size: .; J gene: TRBJ2-3; V gene: TRBV29-1; D gene: .; CDR3 DNA: TGCAGCGTTTGCGTACAAGGCGGGACTGGAGATACGCAGTATTTT; CDR3 protein: CSVCVQGGTGDTQYF
clone size: .; J gene: TRBJ2-1; V gene: TRBV18; D gene: .; CDR3 DNA: TGTGCCAGCTCCCCGGGATACAATGAGCAGTTCTTC; CDR3 protein: CASSPGYNEQFF
clone size: .; J gene: TRBJ2-7; V gene: TRBV29-1; D gene: .; CDR3 DNA: TGCAGCGTGGCCAGAGGGCAGCCCTACGAGCAGTACTTC; CDR3 protein: CSVARGQPYEQYF
clone size: once; J gene: TRBJ1-6; V gene: TRBV7-8; D gene: TRBD1; CDR3 DNA: TGTGCCAGCAGCCTCGGACAGGGGGAGAGTTCACCCCTCCACTTT; CDR3 protein: CASSLGQGESSPLHF
clone size: .; J gene: TRBJ1-4; V gene: TRBV27; D gene: TRBD1; CDR3 DNA: TGTGCCAGCAGTTTAGACAGGGAACGGAAACTGTTTTTT; CDR3 protein: CASSLDRERKLFF
clone size: .; J gene: TRBJ2-2; V gene: TRBV9; D gene: TRBD1; CDR3 DNA: TGTGCCAGCAGCCCTGACCCCGACAGGGGGCGGCTCGGGGAGCTGTTTTTT; CDR3 protein: CASSPDPDRGRLGELFF
clone size: .; J gene: TRBJ2-6; V gene: TRBV5-1; D gene: .; CDR3 DNA: TGCGCCAGCAGCTTGGCCGCTGGGGCCAACGTCCTGACTTTC; CDR3 protein: CASSLAAGANVLTF
clone size: .; J gene: TRBJ2-7; V gene: TRBV25-1; D gene: .; CDR3 DNA: TGTGCCAGCAGTGAAGGGGGACGGGACGAGCAGTACTTC; CDR3 protein: CASSEGGRDEQYF
clone size: .; J gene: TRBJ2-3; V gene: TRBV14; D gene: .; CDR3 DNA: TGTGCCAGCAGCCAAGACTCCTTCTTAGCGCAGTATTTT; CDR3 protein: CASSQDSFLAQYF
clone size: .; J gene: TRBJ1-6; V gene: TRBV7-2; D gene: .; CDR3 DNA: TGTGCCAGCAGCGGGGTTTCACCCCTCCACTTT; CDR3 protein: CASSGVSPLHF
clone size: .; J gene: TRBJ2-7; V gene: TRBV29-1; D gene: .; CDR3 DNA: TGCAGCGTCGCGGGGGCAGTCTCCTACGAGCAGTACTTC; CDR3 protein: CSVAGAVSYEQYF
clone size: .; J gene: TRBJ2-2; V gene: TRBV7-9; D gene: TRBD1; CDR3 DNA: TGTGCCAGCAGCTTCCTGGACAGGGGCACCGGGGAGCTGTTTTTT; CDR3 protein: CASSFLDRGTGELFF
clone size: .; J gene: TRBJ1-2; V gene: TRBV25-1; D gene: .; CDR3 DNA: TGTGCCAGCAGTGAAGGCGAACCTTACTATGGCTACACCTTC; CDR3 protein: CASSEGEPYYGYTF
clone size: few; J gene: TRBJ2-4; V gene: TRBV6-6; D gene: TRBD1; CDR3 DNA: TGTGCCAGCACTACGGACAGGGCGAAGATTCAGTACTTC; CDR3 protein: CASTTDRAKIQYF
clone size: .; J gene: TRBJ1-1; V gene: TRBV30; D gene: .; CDR3 DNA: TGTGCCTGGAACAAGGGTTCGAACACTGAAGCTTTCTTT; CDR3 protein: CAWNKGSNTEAFF
clone size: .; J gene: TRBJ2-7; V gene: TRBV30; D gene: .; CDR3 DNA: TGTGCCTGGGAAAGTGGGACCAGCTCCTACGAGCAGTACTTC; CDR3 protein: CAWESGTSSYEQYF
clone size: .; J gene: TRBJ1-1; V gene: TRBV2; D gene: .; CDR3 DNA: TGTGCCAGCAGTGAAGGAGGGGGGTGGACTGAAGCTTTCTTT; CDR3 protein: CASSEGGGWTEAFF
clone size: few; J gene: TRBJ1-1; V gene: TRBV4-3; D gene: .; CDR3 DNA: TGCGCCAGCAGCCAAGATCCGACACAGAACACTGAAGCTTTCTTT; CDR3 protein: CASSQDPTQNTEAFF
clone size: few; J gene: TRBJ2-1; V gene: TRBV29-1; D gene: TRBD1; CDR3 DNA: TGCAGCGTTTCCGGACAGGGCTTACATGAGCAGTTCTTC; CDR3 protein: CSVSGQGLHEQFF
clone size: .; J gene: TRBJ2-3; V gene: TRBV11-2; D gene: .; CDR3 DNA: TGTGCCAGCAGCTTTTATCAGGGTCCAGATACGCAGTATTTT; CDR3 protein: CASSFYQGPDTQYF
clone size: .; J gene: TRBJ2-7; V gene: TRBV6-8; D gene: TRBD1; CDR3 DNA: TGTGCCAGCAGTGAGGGACAGGGGACCCATTTC; CDR3 protein: CASSEGQGTHF
clone size: .; J gene: TRBJ2-3; V gene: TRBV19; D gene: .; CDR3 DNA: TGTGCCAGTAGTAACCGGGGCCTTAGCACAGATACGCAGTATTTT; CDR3 protein: CASSNRGLSTDTQYF
clone size: .; J gene: TRBJ2-1; V gene: TRBV14; D gene: .; CDR3 DNA: TGTGCCAGCAGCCAAGATCCAACGGGGGTGGTTGTGAATGAGCAGTTCTTC; CDR3 protein: CASSQDPTGVVVNEQFF
clone size: once; J gene: TRBJ2-1; V gene: TRBV4-1; D gene: .; CDR3 DNA: TGCGCCAGCAGCCAAGTAGTTCGGGAGGAGCAGTTCTTC; CDR3 protein: CASSQVVREEQFF
clone size: .; J gene: TRBJ2-2; V gene: TRBV9; D gene: .; CDR3 DNA: TGTGCCAGCAGCGGCCCTTCTACGGGGGCGGTGAACACCGGGGAGCTGTTTTTT; CDR3 protein: CASSGPSTGAVNTGELFF
clone size: .; J gene: TRBJ2-3; V gene: TRBV18; D gene: .; CDR3 DNA: TGTGCCAGCTCACCCTCATTGGATACGCAGTATTTT; CDR3 protein: CASSPSLDTQYF